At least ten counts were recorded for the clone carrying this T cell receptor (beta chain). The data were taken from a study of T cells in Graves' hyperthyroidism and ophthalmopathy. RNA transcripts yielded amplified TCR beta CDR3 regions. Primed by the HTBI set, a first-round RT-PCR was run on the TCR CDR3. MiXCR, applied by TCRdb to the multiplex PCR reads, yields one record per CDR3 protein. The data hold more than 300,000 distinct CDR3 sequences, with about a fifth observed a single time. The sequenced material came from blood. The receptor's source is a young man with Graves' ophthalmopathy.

DNA for the CDR3: TGTGCCAGCACCATAGCGGGGGGAAGCACAGATACGCAGTATTTT. Translation gives CASTIAGGSTDTQYF. This chain connects TRBV6-1 to TRBJ2-3; TRBD2 matches at 10 bases. V was pared by 7 bases and J by 0 bases, with 4 bases of the junction left unmatched. The CDR3 runs to 15 residues. The V gene's germline CDR1 is MNHNS and CDR2 SASEGT.